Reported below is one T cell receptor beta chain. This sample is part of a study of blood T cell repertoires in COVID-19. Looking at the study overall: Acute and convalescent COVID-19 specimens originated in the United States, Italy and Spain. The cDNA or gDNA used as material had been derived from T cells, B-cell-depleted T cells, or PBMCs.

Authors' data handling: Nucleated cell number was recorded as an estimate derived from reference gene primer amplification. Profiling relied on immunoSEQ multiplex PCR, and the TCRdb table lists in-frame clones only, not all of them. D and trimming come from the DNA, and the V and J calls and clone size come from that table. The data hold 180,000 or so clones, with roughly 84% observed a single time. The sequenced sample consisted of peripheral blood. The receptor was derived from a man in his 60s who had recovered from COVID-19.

The CDR3 protein is CASAWGQEGMRQYF. The CDR3 nucleotides are TGTGCCAGTGCCTGGGGACAGGAGGGTATGCGGCAGTACTTC. This chain connects TRBV19 to TRBJ2-7, with 8 positions matching TRBD1. The CDR3 has 14 residues. Trimming at V came to 8 bases and at J to 9 bases, leaving 15 bases not matched to a gene. Germline loops: CDR1 LNHDA, CDR2 SQIVND (reference sequence).